The TCR beta chain described here comes from a study of cytotoxic CD8 clonotypes in ibrutinib-treated CLL. Study information: Productive templates per sample averaged nearly 260,000; productive rearrangements, about 89,000. Broader study findings: Having risen at ibrutinib response, clonality had fallen back toward baseline by progression.

The repertoire was sequenced with immunoSEQ multiplex PCR; TCRdb's copy has only in-frame clones and lacks some. The repertoire holds hundreds of thousands of clones, around three quarters seen once, with less than 20% in the top ten. On this clone itself: The antigen is not known.

The CDR3 is 16 amino acids. The ends were cut back, 5 bases at V and 2 bases at J, with 17 bases in the middle. Germline V gene lookup returns CDR1 SGHVS and CDR2 FNYEAQ. The chain has TRBV7-6 and TRBJ2-3; TRBD2 might be the D (6 bases). The specimen was PBMCs, collected after 24 months of ibrutinib treatment. This receptor was taken from a human donor with chronic lymphocytic leukemia. CDR3 residues: CASSERVQTYTDTQYF. The CDR3 nucleotides are TGTGCCAGCAGCGAGCGGGTACAGACCTACACAGATACGCAGTATTTT.